The 12 T cell receptor beta chains listed next were all sequenced from one sample in a study of T cell responses to AZD1222 COVID-19 vaccine. Sequencing was performed with immunoSEQ multiplex PCR; in TCRdb, only in-frame clones are kept and a portion is missing. The sample comprises some 83,000 clones, about 82% of which are singletons, and 8.5% to 10% rests with the top ten. The sequences come from peripheral blood, collected on day 0 of AZD1222 vaccination. These receptor sequences come from an adult in good health.

The J gene is TRBJ2-7, the V gene TRBV11-2, with D possibly TRBD1 on 5 matching bases. V was pared by 1 base and J by 6 bases, with 13 bases between. Germline V lookup: CDR1 SGHAT, CDR2 FQNNGV. The length of the CDR3 is 14 residues. The CDR3 reads CASSLVGAETEQYF. The CDR3 nucleotides read TGTGCCAGCAGCTTAGTTGGGGCCGAGACCGAGCAGTACTTC.

A single count supports this clone. The rearrangement links TRBV18 to TRBJ1-1; TRBD1 aligns across 9 bases. The CDR3 is made up of 17 amino acids. V dropped 3 bases and J dropped 3; count of bases not matched to a gene: 11. Germline assignment: CDR1 KGHSH and CDR2 LQKENI. CDR3 sequence reads: CASSPRITGGADTEAFF. In nucleotides, the CDR3 is TGTGCCAGCTCACCCCGTATAACAGGGGGCGCGGACACTGAAGCTTTCTTT. Complete variable domain (other parts from reference TRBV18 and TRBJ1-1): NAGVMQNPRHLVRRRGQEARLRCSPMKGHSHVYWYRQLPEEGLKFMVYLQKENIIDESGMPKERFSAEFPKEGPSILRIQQVVRGDSAAYFCASSPRITGGADTEAFFGQGTRLTVV.

This chain connects TRBV25-1 to TRBJ1-1, with D possibly being TRBD1 (5 bases). The germline V gene has CDR1 MGHDK and CDR2 SYGVNS. The V gene lost 1 base and the J gene lost 3 bases, with 9 bases spanning the gap. This CDR3 is 14 amino acids long. For the CDR3, the DNA is TGTGCCAGCAGTGAATCCAGGGTCGACACTGAAGCTTTCTTT. This encodes CASSESRVDTEAFF.

This clone was seen only once. The chain joins TRBV29-1 to TRBJ2-4, with 14 bases lining up with TRBD2. Germline loops: CDR1 SQVTM, CDR2 ANQGSEA. The CDR3 runs 13 residues. J gave up 8 bases and V 4 bases, and 1 base lay outside the gene matches. CDR3 sequence: CSVGGLAGDIQYF. The CDR3 coding sequence is TGCAGCGTTGGGGGACTAGCGGGGGACATTCAGTACTTC.

This chain links TRBV5-6 with TRBJ1-5; a weak D match, TRBD1 (6 bases). The V and J ends lost 4 bases and 0 bases respectively, with 17 bases between them. CDR3 length: 17 amino acids. Germline assignment: CDR1 SGHDT and CDR2 YYEEEE. Here the CDR3 DNA reads TGTGCCAGCAGCCTAACAAGGGGGGTCTATAGCAATCAGCCCCAGCATTTT. This translates into CASSLTRGVYSNQPQHF.

CDR3 sequence: CASSPHQDRDTLFNQPQHF. DNA of the CDR3: TGTGCCAGCAGCCCACACCAGGACAGGGACACCCTCTTCAATCAGCCCCAGCATTTT. The chain joins TRBV7-4 to TRBJ1-5; 8 nucleotides match TRBD1. The CDR3 is 19 residues long. Trimming took 5 bases from V and 3 from J; bases not matched to a gene: 18. The germline V gene has CDR1 SGHVT and CDR2 SQSDAQ. Full variable domain (remainder filled in from reference TRBV7-4 and TRBJ1-5): GAGVSQSPRYKVAKRGRDVALRCDSISGHVTLYWYRQTLGQGSEVLTYSQSDAQRDKSGRPSGRFSAERPERSVSTLKIQRTEQGDSAVYLCASSPHQDRDTLFNQPQHFGDGTRLSIL.

Here the CDR3 reads CASSPPLGRMGGTDTQYF. The CDR3 bases are TGTGCCAGCAGCCCCCCTCTTGGGCGGATGGGGGGAACAGATACGCAGTATTTT. The chain employs TRBV5-4 and TRBJ2-3; the D gene is possibly TRBD2 (6 bases). V lost 4 bases to trimming and J lost 3 bases, with 24 bases between them. The CDR3 has 18 residues. Germline-derived CDR1 and CDR2 are SGHNT and YYREEE (reference sequence).

The V and J genes are TRBV9 and TRBJ1-1; D might be TRBD1 (5 bases). Per the germline V gene, CDR1 is SGDLS and CDR2 is YYNGEE. Deletions cut 0 bases from V and 8 bases from J, with 14 bases between. The CDR3 sequence is 14 residues long. The CDR3 is CASSVGEGRLEAFF. CDR3 DNA sequence: TGTGCCAGCAGCGTAGGCGAGGGACGTCTCGAAGCTTTCTTT.

This clone was seen only a few times. This chain joins TRBV6-2 or TRBV6-3 and TRBJ2-7; 8 bases fit TRBD1. This CDR3 region has 14 residues. The germline V gene has CDR1 MNHEY and CDR2 SVGEGT. The V and J ends lost 4 bases and 3 bases, in that order; junction bases with no gene match: 5. DNA for the CDR3: TGTGCCAGCAGTTCGGGACAGGCCTTCTACGAGCAGTACTTC. As protein: CASSSGQAFYEQYF.

This sequence joins TRBV6-5 and TRBJ2-1; D gene unclear. Looked up from germline, CDR1 is MNHEY and CDR2 is SVGAGI. The CDR3 has 13 residues. Between the trimmed V and J ends, which lost 7 bases and 7 bases, there was a span of 14 bases. DNA for the CDR3: TGTGCCAGCATCGACGGTTCTACAAATGAGCAGTTCTTC. Protein sequence: CASIDGSTNEQFF.

This chain connects TRBV6-5 to TRBJ1-2; the D is unclear. Trimming removed 6 bases at V and 7 bases at J, with 18 bases between. CDR1 MNHEY and CDR2 SVGAGI come from the germline V gene. The CDR3 is 14 amino acids. The CDR3 here is CASRARGRVGGYTF. The CDR3 coding sequence is TGTGCCAGCAGAGCACGGGGTCGAGTTGGTGGCTACACCTTC.

The chain recombines TRBV5-5 with TRBJ2-1; a weak D match, TRBD2 (6 bases). The V and J ends lost 1 base and 5 bases respectively, with 13 bases between them. CDR1 is SGHKS, CDR2 YYEKEE, per germline (reference sequence). CDR3 length: 15 residues. The CDR3 DNA reads TGTGCCAGCAGCTTGATTGGCGGGAACCACAATGAGCAGTTCTTC. Encoded protein: CASSLIGGNHNEQFF.